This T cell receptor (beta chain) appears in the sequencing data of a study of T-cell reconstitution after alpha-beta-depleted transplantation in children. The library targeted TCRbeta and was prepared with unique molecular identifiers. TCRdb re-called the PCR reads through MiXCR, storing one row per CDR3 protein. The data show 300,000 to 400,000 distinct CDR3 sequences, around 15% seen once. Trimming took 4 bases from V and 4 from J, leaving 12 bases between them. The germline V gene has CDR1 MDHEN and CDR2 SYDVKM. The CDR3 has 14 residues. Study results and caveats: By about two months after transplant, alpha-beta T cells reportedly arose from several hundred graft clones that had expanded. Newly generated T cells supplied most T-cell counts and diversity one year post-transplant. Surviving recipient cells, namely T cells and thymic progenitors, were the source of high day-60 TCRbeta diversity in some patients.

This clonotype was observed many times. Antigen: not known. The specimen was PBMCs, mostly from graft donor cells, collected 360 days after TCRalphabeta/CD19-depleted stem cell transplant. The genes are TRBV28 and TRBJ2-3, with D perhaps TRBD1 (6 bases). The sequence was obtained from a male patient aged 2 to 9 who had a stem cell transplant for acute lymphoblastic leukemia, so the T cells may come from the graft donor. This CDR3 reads CASSSWQGPDTQYF. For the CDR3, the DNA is TGTGCCAGCAGTTCATGGCAGGGGCCAGATACGCAGTATTTT.